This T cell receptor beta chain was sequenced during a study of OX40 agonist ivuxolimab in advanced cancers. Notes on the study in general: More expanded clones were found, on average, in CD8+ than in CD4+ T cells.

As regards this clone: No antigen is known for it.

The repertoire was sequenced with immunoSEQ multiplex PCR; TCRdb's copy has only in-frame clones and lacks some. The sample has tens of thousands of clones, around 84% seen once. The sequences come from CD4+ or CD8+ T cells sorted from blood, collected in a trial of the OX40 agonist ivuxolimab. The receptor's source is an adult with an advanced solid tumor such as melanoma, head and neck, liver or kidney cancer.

The CDR3 reads CASSLGMNTEAFF. Here the CDR3 DNA reads TGTGCCAGCAGTTTGGGCATGAACACTGAAGCTTTCTTT. The chain employs TRBV6-5 and TRBJ1-1; the D is unclear. This CDR3 is 13 amino acids long. The germline CDR1 and CDR2 sequences are MNHEY and SVGAGI. The V end lost 4 bases, the J end lost 0 bases, and 6 bases lay between the germline ends.